These 5 T cell receptor beta chains originate from one sample sequenced in a study of blood T cell repertoires in COVID-19. Here immunoSEQ multiplex PCR was the method, and the copy in TCRdb shows in-frame clones only, minus some. The data contain around 180,000 clones, about 86% of them singletons. The sequenced sample consisted of peripheral blood. These receptors were collected from a man between 65 and 79 years old with active or convalescent COVID-19.

The rearrangement links TRBV6-1 to TRBJ1-2, with a possible D match to TRBD1 (5 bases). The germline V gene has CDR1 MNHNS and CDR2 SASEGT. The CDR3 spans 16 residues. The V and J ends lost 0 bases and 0 bases respectively, with 11 bases between them. CDR3: CASSEALQGTNYGYTF. CDR3 sequence (DNA): TGTGCCAGCAGTGAAGCGCTTCAGGGAACTAACTATGGCTACACCTTC.

The rearrangement joins TRBV7-8 to TRBJ2-7, with 8 bases fitting TRBD1. Germline lookup yields CDR1 SGHVS and CDR2 FQNEAQ. The CDR3 has 14 residues. After removal of 3 bases from V and 10 bases from J, the junction contained 11 bases not matched to a gene. CDR3 DNA: TGTGCCAGCAGCTTCAGAGCCGGACAGGGAGGACAGTACTTC. Its translation: CASSFRAGQGGQYF.

V usage is TRBV19 and J usage is TRBJ1-1; TRBD1 agrees at 10 bases. The CDR3 totals 15 residues. Unmatched junction bases numbered 8, after V lost 6 bases and J lost 4 bases. Per germline, CDR1 LNHDA and CDR2 SQIVND (reference sequence). CDR3 residues: CASRKTGGGGTEAFF. CDR3 nucleotides: TGTGCCAGTAGAAAGACAGGGGGCGGTGGCACTGAAGCTTTCTTT.

This rearrangement joins TRBV2 to TRBJ2-3; the match to TRBD2 covers 11 bases. This CDR3 comprises 15 residues. Germline V lookup: CDR1 SNHLY, CDR2 FYNNEI. V gave up 6 bases and J gave up 2 bases; unmatched junction bases: 4. CDR3 region: CASSELAGATDTQYF. The CDR3 DNA sequence: TGTGCCAGCAGCGAACTAGCGGGGGCCACAGATACGCAGTATTTT. Full variable domain (missing parts from reference TRBV2 and TRBJ2-3): EPEVTQTPSHQVTQMGQEVILRCVPISNHLYFYWYRQILGQKVEFLVSFYNNEISEKSEIFDDQFSVERPDGSNFTLKIRSTKLEDSAMYFCASSELAGATDTQYFGPGTRLTVL.

J is TRBJ1-6 and V is TRBV19; no firm D call. Germline V gene lookup returns CDR1 LNHDA and CDR2 SQIVND (reference sequence). This CDR3 contains 13 residues. Trimming cost V 5 bases and J 10 bases, with 12 bases left between them. The DNA of the CDR3 is TGTGCCAGTAGTGCAAGAGGGAGGTCACCCCTCCACTTT. Protein sequence: CASSARGRSPLHF.